Listed here are 4 T cell receptor beta chains from one sample, sequenced in a study of long-term antiretroviral therapy in people with HIV. Investigators performed immunoSEQ version v3.0 at survey level. The repertoire was sequenced with immunoSEQ multiplex PCR; TCRdb's copy has only in-frame clones and lacks some. The sample contains 25,000 to 30,000 clones, approximately 86% of which appear only once. The source material was unsorted PBMCs, sampled roughly 2.7 years after starting antiretroviral therapy. These TCRs come from a man aged 35-49 years with HIV.

The CDR3 loop is CASSPQGTGIAKNIQYF. CDR3 in DNA: TGTGCCAGCAGTCCTCAAGGGACAGGAATAGCCAAAAACATTCAGTACTTC. The rearrangement joins TRBV25-1 to TRBJ2-4, with 8 bases identical to TRBD1. Looked up from germline, CDR1 is MGHDK and CDR2 is SYGVNS. The CDR3 length is 17 residues. The V gene end was trimmed by 5 bases and the J gene end by 0 bases; junction bases not matched to a gene: 9.

This clone was recorded only once. The chain couples TRBV19 to TRBJ1-5; no clear D. Germline assignment: CDR1 LNHDA and CDR2 SQIVND (reference sequence). The CDR3 covers 16 residues. The germline V and J ends were trimmed by 5 bases and 2 bases, with 16 bases remaining between them. CDR3: CASSPSGRRGNQPQHF. CDR3 coding DNA: TGTGCCAGTAGTCCTTCCGGGCGGAGGGGCAATCAGCCCCAGCATTTT. The full variable domain, rest sourced from reference TRBV19 and TRBJ1-5, is DGGITQSPKYLFRKEGQNVTLSCEQNLNHDAMYWYRQDPGQGLRLIYYSQIVNDFQKGDIAEGYSVSREKKESFPLTVTSAQKNPTAFYLCASSPSGRRGNQPQHFGDGTRLSIL.

This chain connects TRBV6-5 to TRBJ2-7; TRBD2 is a possible D gene (6 bases). Germline V gene lookup returns CDR1 MNHEY and CDR2 SVGAGI. Trimming took off 7 bases at V and 3 bases at J, with 7 bases between the two ends. The CDR3 consists of 11 residues. In nucleotides, the CDR3 is TGTGCCAGCATGGGGGGCTACGAGCAGTACTTC. Protein sequence: CASMGGYEQYF.

The chain recombines TRBV30 with TRBJ2-1; no clear D gene. Germline lookup yields CDR1 GTSNPN and CDR2 SVGIG (reference sequence). Trimming stripped 5 bases from V and 0 bases from J, with 8 bases between. CDR3 size: 13 residues. CDR3 region: CAWDHSSYNEQFF. For the CDR3, the DNA is TGTGCCTGGGACCACAGCTCCTACAATGAGCAGTTCTTC.